This TCR beta chain was profiled in a study of T-cell memory formation after mild COVID-19. The study, taken as a whole, reports: Some clones that responded were present in memory (sampled pre-infection), which suggests cross-reactive memory joined. Among clones contracting day 15 to 85, CD4/CD8 was balanced, whereas later expanders leaned CD4+. Contracting CD4+ clones sat mainly in CM and EM; CD8+ in EMRA.

Amplification by 5'RACE using constant-segment primers produced TCR alpha and TCR beta cDNA libraries that carried sample barcodes and UMIs. MiXCR was run by TCRdb on the 5' RACE reads, yielding one entry per CDR3 protein. The repertoire holds about 470,000 distinct CDR3 sequences, approximately 25% seen once, with 12% in the top ten. Germline CDR1 is MRHNA and CDR2 is SNTAGT. The germline V and J ends were trimmed by 4 bases and 6 bases, with 26 bases remaining between them. The CDR3 has 18 residues. This clonotype was detected only a few times. The antigen is not known. The source material was PBMCs or a T cell subset sorted from them (not recorded which). This TCR derives from an adult woman who had mild COVID-19 (a few samples of this study predate the infection). Cell type and time point are not known. The chain couples TRBV6-4 to TRBJ2-3; the D call may be TRBD1 or TRBD2 (5 bases each). In DNA form, the CDR3 reads TGTGCCAGCAGTGCCGGCCCCGGGGCAGGGTCTATGTTGGATACGCAGTATTTT. Its translation is CASSAGPGAGSMLDTQYF.